The rows below give T cell receptor beta chains drawn from one sample of a study of T cells in Graves' hyperthyroidism and ophthalmopathy. TCRdb fed the multiplex PCR reads into MiXCR, producing one record per CDR3 protein. The top ten hold about 5% of the sample, which has about 420,000 distinct CDR3 sequences, roughly an eighth seen once. The sample taken for sequencing was blood. These receptors originate from a woman aged 18-29 years with Graves' hyperthyroidism. The CDR3 runs from the conserved cysteine through the conserved F or W. The D gene is left open where the match is weak. Size is stated for part of the rows, as once, few or many counts, or as a class when the clone is expanded.

clone_size: -; j_call: TRBJ1-1; d_call: -; v_call: TRBV9; cdr3_length: 15; cdr3_aa: CASSVDGLEGGKAFF; cdr3_nt: TGTGCCAGCAGCGTAGATGGTTTGGAGGGTGGGAAAGCTTTCTTT
clone_size: many; j_call: TRBJ2-2; d_call: TRBD1; v_call: TRBV11-2; cdr3_length: 16; cdr3_aa: CASSPVRRQGPGELFF; cdr3_nt: TGTGCCAGCAGCCCGGTGAGGAGACAGGGTCCCGGGGAACTGTTTTTT
clone_size: few; j_call: TRBJ2-6; d_call: -; v_call: TRBV29-1; cdr3_length: 17; cdr3_aa: CSVESGARGPGANVLTF; cdr3_nt: TGCAGCGTTGAAAGTGGTGCTAGGGGACCTGGGGCCAACGTCCTGACTTTC
clone_size: many; j_call: TRBJ2-7; d_call: -; v_call: TRBV29-1; cdr3_length: 13; cdr3_aa: CSVWDKLKGEQYF; cdr3_nt: TGCAGCGTTTGGGACAAATTGAAGGGAGAGCAGTACTTC
clone_size: few; j_call: TRBJ1-1; d_call: -; v_call: TRBV6-4; cdr3_length: 14; cdr3_aa: CASSLIHGGTEAFF; cdr3_nt: TGTGCCAGCAGTTTAATCCACGGGGGGACTGAAGCTTTCTTT
clone_size: -; j_call: TRBJ2-3; d_call: -; v_call: TRBV20-1; cdr3_length: 15; cdr3_aa: CSARSIRERADTQYF; cdr3_nt: TGCAGTGCTAGAAGTATCCGGGAGAGGGCAGATACGCAGTATTTT
clone_size: many; j_call: TRBJ1-3; d_call: TRBD1; v_call: TRBV6-1; cdr3_length: 15; cdr3_aa: CASSERTGSGNTIYF; cdr3_nt: TGTGCCAGCAGTGAACGGACAGGGTCTGGAAACACCATATATTTT
clone_size: many; j_call: TRBJ2-5; d_call: TRBD2; v_call: TRBV18; cdr3_length: 13; cdr3_aa: CASSPAGAETQYF; cdr3_nt: TGTGCCAGCTCACCAGCGGGAGCAGAGACCCAGTACTTC
clone_size: many; j_call: TRBJ1-1; d_call: TRBD1; v_call: TRBV10-3; cdr3_length: 16; cdr3_aa: CAIRGRTGVTNTEAFF; cdr3_nt: TGTGCCATCAGGGGTAGGACAGGGGTGACGAACACTGAAGCTTTCTTT
clone_size: few; j_call: TRBJ1-5; d_call: -; v_call: TRBV20-1; cdr3_length: 14; cdr3_aa: CSAREGRSNQPQHF; cdr3_nt: TGCAGTGCTAGAGAAGGTCGGAGCAATCAGCCCCAGCATTTT
clone_size: many; j_call: TRBJ2-1; d_call: -; v_call: TRBV12-3/TRBV12-4; cdr3_length: 15; cdr3_aa: CASSLDTSSYNEQFF; cdr3_nt: TGTGCCAGCAGTTTGGACACGAGCTCCTACAATGAGCAGTTCTTC
clone_size: many; j_call: TRBJ1-1; d_call: -; v_call: TRBV2; cdr3_length: 14; cdr3_aa: CASSEVRGWTEAFF; cdr3_nt: TGTGCCAGCAGTGAAGTTCGGGGATGGACTGAAGCTTTCTTT
clone_size: many; j_call: TRBJ2-1; d_call: -; v_call: TRBV28; cdr3_length: 16; cdr3_aa: CASSGLSGRKGNEQFF; cdr3_nt: TGTGCCAGCAGTGGACTTAGCGGAAGAAAGGGCAATGAGCAGTTCTTC
clone_size: many; j_call: TRBJ1-1; d_call: TRBD1; v_call: TRBV2; cdr3_length: 16; cdr3_aa: CASSEAPGTGKVEAFF; cdr3_nt: TGTGCCAGCAGTGAAGCCCCTGGGACAGGGAAGGTTGAAGCTTTCTTT
clone_size: -; j_call: TRBJ1-6; d_call: -; v_call: TRBV4-3; cdr3_length: 15; cdr3_aa: CASSQEGARGSPLHF; cdr3_nt: TGCGCCAGCAGCCAAGAGGGGGCACGAGGATCACCCCTCCACTTT
clone_size: few; j_call: TRBJ2-1; d_call: -; v_call: TRBV11-2; cdr3_length: 17; cdr3_aa: CASSFLDGTGSYNEQFF; cdr3_nt: TGTGCCAGCAGCTTCTTGGATGGCACAGGTTCGTACAATGAGCAGTTCTTC
clone_size: many; j_call: TRBJ1-2; d_call: -; v_call: TRBV12-5; cdr3_length: 12; cdr3_aa: CASGLGGQGYTF; cdr3_nt: TGTGCTAGTGGTTTGGGGGGCCAGGGCTACACCTTC
clone_size: -; j_call: TRBJ2-7; d_call: -; v_call: TRBV6-2/TRBV6-3; cdr3_length: 14; cdr3_aa: CASRYIEGPGEQYF; cdr3_nt: TGTGCCAGCAGGTACATTGAGGGGCCGGGTGAGCAGTACTTC
clone_size: few; j_call: TRBJ1-2; d_call: -; v_call: TRBV25-1; cdr3_length: 16; cdr3_aa: CASSEYGGGSLYGYTF; cdr3_nt: TGTGCCAGCAGTGAATATGGAGGGGGTTCCCTCTATGGCTACACCTTC
clone_size: -; j_call: TRBJ1-3; d_call: -; v_call: TRBV7-9; cdr3_length: 17; cdr3_aa: CASSWPQKMSSGNTIYF; cdr3_nt: TGTGCCAGCAGCTGGCCACAGAAAATGAGCTCTGGAAACACCATATATTTT
clone_size: many; j_call: TRBJ2-3; d_call: -; v_call: TRBV7-9; cdr3_length: 12; cdr3_aa: CASTGVADTQYF; cdr3_nt: TGTGCCAGCACCGGAGTCGCAGATACGCAGTATTTT
clone_size: -; j_call: TRBJ1-1; d_call: -; v_call: TRBV6-1; cdr3_length: 15; cdr3_aa: CASTRSGQSNTEAFF; cdr3_nt: TGTGCCAGCACCAGAAGCGGACAATCGAACACTGAAGCTTTCTTT